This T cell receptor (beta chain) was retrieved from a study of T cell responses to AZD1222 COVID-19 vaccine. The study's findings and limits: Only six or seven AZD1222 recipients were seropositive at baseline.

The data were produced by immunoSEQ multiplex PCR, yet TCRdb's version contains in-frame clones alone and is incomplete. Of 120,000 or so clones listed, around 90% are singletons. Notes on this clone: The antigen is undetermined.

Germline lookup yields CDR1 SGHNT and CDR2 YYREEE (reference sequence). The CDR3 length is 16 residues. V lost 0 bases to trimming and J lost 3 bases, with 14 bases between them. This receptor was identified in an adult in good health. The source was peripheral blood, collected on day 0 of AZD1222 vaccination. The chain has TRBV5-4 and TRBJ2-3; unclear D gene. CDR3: CASSLGGQSFTDTQYF. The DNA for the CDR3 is TGTGCCAGCAGCTTGGGCGGTCAGTCTTTTACAGATACGCAGTATTTT.